A single sample gave rise to the 20 T cell receptor beta chains below, sequenced in a study of shared clonotypes between healthy human individuals (dated by TCRdb to 2020 to 2022). The method was the immunoSEQ multiplex PCR assay. Here the immuneACCESS table is served through TCRdb, limited to in-frame sequences with V and J called. Missing clones are a known gap in these copies; in checked studies unresolved V genes cover under half, and the rest lacks a known reason. The sample includes roughly 700,000 clones, with around 67% observed a single time. 1.5% to 2% of the sample comes from the top ten. Sequencing was performed on memory CD4+ T cells sorted from blood. The cell subset or site tag for this specimen amounts to: CD45RA-negative fraction. The receptors originated from a woman in her 30s in good health.

The chain carries TRBV19 and TRBJ2-3, with a tentative D call TRBD2 (8 bases). The CDR3 runs to 17 residues. V gave up 4 bases and J gave up 6 bases, with 23 bases separating them. Germline V CDR1 and CDR2: LNHDA, SQIVND (reference sequence). As DNA, the CDR3 is TGTGCCAGTAGTACCACCGGGAGGGGGCCTCCGAGGGATACGCAGTATTTT. It yields the protein CASSTTGRGPPRDTQYF. Variable domain in full (rest from reference TRBV19 and TRBJ2-3): DGGITQSPKYLFRKEGQNVTLSCEQNLNHDAMYWYRQDPGQGLRLIYYSQIVNDFQKGDIAEGYSVSREKKESFPLTVTSAQKNPTAFYLCASSTTGRGPPRDTQYFGPGTRLTVL.

This sequence joins TRBV7-8 and TRBJ1-5, with unresolved D. CDR1 and CDR2 from the germline V gene are SGHVS and FQNEAQ. The CDR3 spans 14 residues. V lost 2 bases and J 0 bases, leaving 5 bases between the germline ends. The CDR3 here is CASSLYSSNQPQHF. The CDR3 bases are TGTGCCAGCAGCTTATATAGTAGCAATCAGCCCCAGCATTTT.

This clone was detected only once. Given a much more abundant clone one base away, this may be a read error. The sample contains more than one DNA sequence encoding this CDR3. The CDR3 coding sequence is TGCGCCAGTAGTATAGATCGGGGAGGCACAGATACGCAGTATTTT. Translated: CASSIDRGGTDTQYF. V gene TRBV19 combines with J gene TRBJ2-3, with D perhaps matching TRBD2 (5 bases). From germline, CDR1 is LNHDA and CDR2 SQIVND (reference sequence). CDR3 length equals 15 residues.

V usage is TRBV25-1 and J usage is TRBJ2-5, with D maybe TRBD2 (5 bases). This CDR3 comprises 18 residues. Per the germline V gene, CDR1 is MGHDK and CDR2 is SYGVNS. The ends were cut back, 3 bases at V and 2 bases at J, with 22 bases in the middle. CDR3 residues: CASSDTERRSLSQETQYF. As DNA, the CDR3 is TGTGCCAGCAGTGATACGGAGAGGAGGAGTCTTTCTCAAGAGACCCAGTACTTC.

The rearrangement links TRBV6-1 to TRBJ2-3; the D gene is possibly TRBD1 (5 bases). The CDR3 length is 15 residues. CDR1 is MNHNS, CDR2 SASEGT, per germline. V dropped 6 bases and J dropped 3 bases, with 16 bases sitting between them. The DNA of the CDR3 is TGTGCCAGCAGAAGCCACCAGGGTAGGACAGATACGCAGTATTTT. It specifies CASRSHQGRTDTQYF.

This clone appeared a single time. This CDR3 reads CASSTGSYNEQFF. The DNA of the CDR3 is TGTGCCAGCAGTACGGGCTCCTACAATGAGCAGTTCTTC. The chain recombines TRBV7-9 with TRBJ2-1; D is ambiguous. Germline assignment: CDR1 SEHNR and CDR2 FQNEAQ (reference sequence). The V and J ends lost 6 bases and 0 bases respectively, with 6 bases between them. This CDR3 region has 13 residues.

V and J are TRBV28 and TRBJ2-3; 7 bases align to TRBD1. The length of the CDR3 is 15 residues. Germline loops: CDR1 MDHEN, CDR2 SYDVKM. Trimming cost V 5 bases and J 4 bases; bases outside gene matches: 9. The CDR3 spells CASSELVGGADTQYF. CDR3 DNA: TGTGCCAGCAGTGAATTGGTAGGGGGCGCAGATACGCAGTATTTT.

The V gene is TRBV6-1, the J gene TRBJ1-1, with D unclear. This CDR3 region has 14 residues. V was shortened by 6 bases and J by 5 bases, with 16 bases between the two germline ends. Germline CDR1 is MNHNS and CDR2 is SASEGT. This CDR3 reads CASRARLIGTEAFF. The CDR3 DNA sequence: TGTGCCAGCAGAGCTAGGCTGATTGGTACTGAAGCTTTCTTT.

The genes are TRBV21-1 and TRBJ2-1; TRBD2 was called by the table and not checked on the DNA. TRBV21-1 is deemed a pseudogene. The CDR3 extends over 21 amino acids. DNA for the CDR3: TGTGCCAGCAGCAAACCACGACCAACAAATGACGGGAGGCCCAAAAACAATGAGCAGTTCTTC. Translation: CASSKPRPTNDGRPKNNEQFF.

This sequence joins TRBV7-9 and TRBJ1-1, with 7 nucleotides matching TRBD1. V lost 5 bases to trimming and J lost 4 bases; unmatched junction nucleotides: 7. Germline CDR1 is SEHNR and CDR2 is FQNEAQ (reference sequence). The CDR3 has 14 amino acids. DNA for the CDR3: TGTGCCAGCAGCCCAGACAGGGATGGCACTGAAGCTTTCTTT. Translated, it gives CASSPDRDGTEAFF.

This clone has a handful of counts. The V call is TRBV29-1, the J call TRBJ1-2; D is unresolved. Germline CDR1 reads SQVTM; CDR2 reads ANQGSEA. CDR3 length equals 11 residues. Trimming cost V 6 bases and J 6 bases, with 11 bases left between them. In DNA form, the CDR3 reads TGCAGCGTGTGGACGGTGAATGGCTACACCTTC. Residues: CSVWTVNGYTF.

The CDR3 here is CASSGTSGRENEQFF. The CDR3 nucleotides are TGTGCCAGCAGCGGGACTAGCGGGAGGGAGAATGAGCAGTTCTTC. The chain is built from TRBV21-1 and TRBJ2-1; the table gives TRBD2 as D, unverified against the DNA. TRBV21-1 is recorded as a pseudogene. CDR3 length: 15 amino acids.

The rearrangement joins TRBV6-1 to TRBJ1-1; D is possibly TRBD1 (6 bases). The V and J ends lost 0 bases and 1 base respectively, with 6 bases between them. The CDR3 loop spans 14 amino acids. The V gene's germline CDR1 is MNHNS and CDR2 SASEGT. Written as DNA, the CDR3 is TGTGCCAGCAGTGAAGCAGGGGGGAACACTGAAGCTTTCTTT. It codes for CASSEAGGNTEAFF.

This clone was picked up many times. The V gene is TRBV28, the J gene TRBJ2-3; D is uncertain. This CDR3 spans 14 amino acids. Germline V gene data show CDR1 as MDHEN and CDR2 as SYDVKM. With 2 bases removed from V and 6 bases from J, the gap between germline ends came to 12 bases. CDR3 DNA: TGTGCCAGCAGTTTAGGTCCCCGTGGGGATACGCAGTATTTT. This translates into CASSLGPRGDTQYF.

The V and J genes are TRBV5-1 and TRBJ1-1; D uncertain. The CDR3 length is 16 residues. Per germline, CDR1 SGHRS and CDR2 YFSETQ. V dropped 2 bases and J dropped 1 base, with 15 bases sitting between them. The CDR3 DNA sequence: TGCGCCAGCAGCTTAGTGCCCGCGCCGGCGAACACTGAAGCTTTCTTT. This encodes CASSLVPAPANTEAFF. Combining the CDR3 with reference TRBV5-1 and TRBJ1-1 gives the whole variable domain KAGVTQTPRYLIKTRGQQVTLSCSPISGHRSVSWYQQTPGQGLQFLFEYFSETQRNKGNFPGRFSGRQFSNSRSEMNVSTLELGDSALYLCASSLVPAPANTEAFFGQGTRLTVV.

The chain carries TRBV10-3 and TRBJ2-7; either TRBD1 or TRBD2 may supply D (5 bases each). This CDR3 region has 13 residues. The V gene's germline CDR1 is ENHRY and CDR2 SYGVKD. Trimming left V 10 bases short and J 2 bases short, with 15 bases between. CDR3 nucleotides: TGTGCCACTACCGGGACGCCGACCTACGAGCAGTACTTC. This translates into CATTGTPTYEQYF.

CDR3 nucleotides: TGTGCCAGCAGCATAATCCCGGGACTAGCGGCAGCGGGGCAGTTCTTC. Its translation is CASSIIPGLAAAGQFF. The V and J genes are TRBV9 and TRBJ2-1, with 11 bases fitting TRBD2. CDR3 length: 16 residues. Trimming took 4 bases from V and 12 from J; bases not matched to a gene: 15. Germline V gene data show CDR1 as SGDLS and CDR2 as YYNGEE.

The chain joins TRBV7-2 to TRBJ1-5; 8 bases are a match to TRBD1. Germline CDR1 SGHTA, CDR2 FQGNSA. J was trimmed by 9 bases and V by 4 bases; bases with no gene match: 8. This CDR3 has 14 residues. The CDR3 protein is CASSSDRAGGPQHF. DNA for the CDR3: TGTGCCAGCAGCTCGGACAGGGCGGGAGGGCCCCAGCATTTT.

This rearrangement joins TRBV27 to TRBJ2-4; TRBD1 matches 11 bases. The ends lost 4 bases at V and 9 bases at J; junction bases unmatched: 8. This CDR3 is built from 15 residues. Per germline, CDR1 MNHEY and CDR2 SMNVEV (reference sequence). CDR3 coding DNA: TGTGCCAGCAGTTCCACCGGGACAGGGGGTGGCATTCAGTACTTC. This sequence encodes CASSSTGTGGGIQYF.

The chain has TRBV4-2 and TRBJ1-6; 7 bases line up with TRBD1. CDR1 and CDR2 (germline): LGHNA, YNFKEQ. The ends lost 1 base at V and 9 bases at J; junction bases unmatched: 6. This CDR3 has 15 amino acids. CDR3 coding DNA: TGTGCCAGCAGCCAAGCAAGGGACAGAAGTTCACCCCTCCACTTT. Protein sequence: CASSQARDRSSPLHF.